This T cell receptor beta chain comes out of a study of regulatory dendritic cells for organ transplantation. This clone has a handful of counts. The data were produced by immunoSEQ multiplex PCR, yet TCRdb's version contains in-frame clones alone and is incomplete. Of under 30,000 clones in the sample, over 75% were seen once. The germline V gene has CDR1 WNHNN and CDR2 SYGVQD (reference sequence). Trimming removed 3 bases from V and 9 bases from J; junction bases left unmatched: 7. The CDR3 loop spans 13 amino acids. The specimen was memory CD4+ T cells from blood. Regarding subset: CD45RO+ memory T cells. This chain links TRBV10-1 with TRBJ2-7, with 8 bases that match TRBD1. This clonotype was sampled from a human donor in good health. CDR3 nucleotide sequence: TGCGCCAGCAGTGACGCTCGACAGGGGCGGCAGTACTTC. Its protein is CASSDARQGRQYF.